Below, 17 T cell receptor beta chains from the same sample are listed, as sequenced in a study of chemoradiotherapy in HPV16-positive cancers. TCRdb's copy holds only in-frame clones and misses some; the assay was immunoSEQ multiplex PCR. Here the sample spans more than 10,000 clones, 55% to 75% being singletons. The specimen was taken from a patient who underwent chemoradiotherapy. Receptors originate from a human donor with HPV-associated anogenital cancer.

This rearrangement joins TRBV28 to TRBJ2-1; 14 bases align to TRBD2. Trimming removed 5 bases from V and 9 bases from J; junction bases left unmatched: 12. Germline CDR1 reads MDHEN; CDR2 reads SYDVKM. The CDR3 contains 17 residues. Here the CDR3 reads CASSPPSGLAGDGEQFF. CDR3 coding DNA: TGTGCCAGCAGTCCGCCATCGGGACTAGCGGGAGATGGTGAGCAGTTCTTC.

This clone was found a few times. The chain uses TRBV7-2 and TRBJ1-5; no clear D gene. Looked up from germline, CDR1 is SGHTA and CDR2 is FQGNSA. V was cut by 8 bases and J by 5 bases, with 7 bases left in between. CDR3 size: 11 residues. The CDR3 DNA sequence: TGTGCCAGCCGGCGGTATCAGCCCCAGCATTTT. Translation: CASRRYQPQHF.

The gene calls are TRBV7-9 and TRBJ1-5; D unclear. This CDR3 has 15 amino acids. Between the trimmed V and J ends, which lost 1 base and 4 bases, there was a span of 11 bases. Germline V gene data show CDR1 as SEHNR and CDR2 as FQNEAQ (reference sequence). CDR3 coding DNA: TGTGCCAGCAGCTTAGGCGGGCCAGCTAATCAGCCCCAGCATTTT. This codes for CASSLGGPANQPQHF.

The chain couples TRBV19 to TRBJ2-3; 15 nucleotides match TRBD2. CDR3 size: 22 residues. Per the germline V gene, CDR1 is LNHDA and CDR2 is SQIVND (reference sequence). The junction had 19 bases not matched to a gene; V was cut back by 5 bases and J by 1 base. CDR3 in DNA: TGTGCCAGTAGTCCCCGGACTAGCGGGAGGGCCGTCCCTTATGGTCGCACAGATACGCAGTATTTT. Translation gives CASSPRTSGRAVPYGRTDTQYF.

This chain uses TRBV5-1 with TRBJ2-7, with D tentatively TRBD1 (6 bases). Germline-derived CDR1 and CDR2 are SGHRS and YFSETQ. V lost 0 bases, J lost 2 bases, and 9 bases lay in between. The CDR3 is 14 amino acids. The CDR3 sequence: CASSLVTGAYEQYF. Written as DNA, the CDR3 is TGCGCCAGCAGCTTGGTGACAGGAGCCTACGAGCAGTACTTC.

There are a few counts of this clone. The CDR3, as DNA: TGTGCCTGGGGTCGGGACAAGGGCAACGAGCAGTACTTC. This translates into CAWGRDKGNEQYF. The chain is built from TRBV30 and TRBJ2-7; tentative D call: TRBD1 (6 bases). The CDR3 is 13 residues long. In germline, CDR1 is GTSNPN, CDR2 SVGIG (reference sequence). Deletions cut 5 bases from V and 5 bases from J, with 16 bases between.

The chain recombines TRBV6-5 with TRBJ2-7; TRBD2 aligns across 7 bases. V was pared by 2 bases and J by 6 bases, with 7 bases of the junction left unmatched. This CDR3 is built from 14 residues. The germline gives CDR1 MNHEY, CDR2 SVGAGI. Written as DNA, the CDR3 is TGTGCCAGCAGTTACGTGGGAGGGCCCTCCGAGCAGTACTTC. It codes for CASSYVGGPSEQYF.

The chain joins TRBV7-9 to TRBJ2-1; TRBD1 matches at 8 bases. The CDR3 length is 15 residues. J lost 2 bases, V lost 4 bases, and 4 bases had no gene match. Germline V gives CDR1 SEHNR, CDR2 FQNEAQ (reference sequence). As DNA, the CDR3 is TGTGCCAGCAGCTCTCCGGGACAGGCCTACAATGAGCAGTTCTTC. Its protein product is CASSSPGQAYNEQFF.

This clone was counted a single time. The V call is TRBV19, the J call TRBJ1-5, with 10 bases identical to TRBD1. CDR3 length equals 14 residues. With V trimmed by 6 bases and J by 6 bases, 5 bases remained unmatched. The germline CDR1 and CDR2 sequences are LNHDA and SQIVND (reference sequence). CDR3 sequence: CASRGQGFLQPQHF. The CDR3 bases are TGTGCCAGTAGGGGACAGGGGTTCCTTCAGCCCCAGCATTTT.

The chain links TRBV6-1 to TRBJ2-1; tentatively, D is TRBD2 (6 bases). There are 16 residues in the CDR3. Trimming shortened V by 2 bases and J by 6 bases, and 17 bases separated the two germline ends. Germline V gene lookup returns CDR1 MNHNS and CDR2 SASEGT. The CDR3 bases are TGTGCCAGCAGTGAATCTGTCGGGAGTCCGTCCAATGAGCAGTTCTTC. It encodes CASSESVGSPSNEQFF.

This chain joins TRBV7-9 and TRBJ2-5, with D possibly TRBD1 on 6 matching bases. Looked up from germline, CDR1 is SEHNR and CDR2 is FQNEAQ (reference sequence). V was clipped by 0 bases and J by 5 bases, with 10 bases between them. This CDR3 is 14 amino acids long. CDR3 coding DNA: TGTGCCAGCAGCTTAGCGCAGGGGCGGGAGACCCAGTACTTC. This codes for CASSLAQGRETQYF.

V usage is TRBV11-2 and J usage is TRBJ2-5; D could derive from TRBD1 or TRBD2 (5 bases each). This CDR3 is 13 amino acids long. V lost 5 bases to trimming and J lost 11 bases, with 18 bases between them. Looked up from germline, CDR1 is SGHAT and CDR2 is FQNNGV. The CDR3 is CASSGDRLWEQYF. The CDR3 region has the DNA TGTGCCAGCAGCGGGGACCGCCTTTGGGAGCAGTACTTC.

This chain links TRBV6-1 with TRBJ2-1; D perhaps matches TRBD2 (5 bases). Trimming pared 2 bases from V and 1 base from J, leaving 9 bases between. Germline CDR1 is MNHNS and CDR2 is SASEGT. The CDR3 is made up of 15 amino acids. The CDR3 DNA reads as TGTGCCAGCAGTGAAATCGCGGGTTCCTACAATGAGCAGTTCTTC. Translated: CASSEIAGSYNEQFF.

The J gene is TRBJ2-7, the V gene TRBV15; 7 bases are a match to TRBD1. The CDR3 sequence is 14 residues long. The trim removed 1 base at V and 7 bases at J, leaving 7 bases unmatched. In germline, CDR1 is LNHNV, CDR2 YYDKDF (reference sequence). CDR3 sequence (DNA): TGTGCCACCAGCAGAGTTGAGACAGGGATTGAGCAGTACTTC. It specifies CATSRVETGIEQYF.

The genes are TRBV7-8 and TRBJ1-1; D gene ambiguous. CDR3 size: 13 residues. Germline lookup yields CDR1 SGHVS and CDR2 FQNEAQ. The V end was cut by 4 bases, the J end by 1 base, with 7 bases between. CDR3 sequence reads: CASSYDTNTEAFF. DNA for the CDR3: TGTGCCAGCAGCTATGACACGAACACTGAAGCTTTCTTT.

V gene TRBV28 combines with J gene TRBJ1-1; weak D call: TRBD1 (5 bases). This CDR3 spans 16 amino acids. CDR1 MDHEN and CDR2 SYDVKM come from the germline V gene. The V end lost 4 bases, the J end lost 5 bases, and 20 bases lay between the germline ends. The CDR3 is CASSSPGGGVGTEAFF. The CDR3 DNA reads TGTGCCAGCAGTTCCCCTGGGGGAGGGGTTGGGACTGAAGCTTTCTTT.

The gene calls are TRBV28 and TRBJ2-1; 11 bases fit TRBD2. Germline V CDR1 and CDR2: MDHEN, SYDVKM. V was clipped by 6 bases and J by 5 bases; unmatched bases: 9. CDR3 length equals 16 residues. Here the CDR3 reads CASSTGGLAEDNEQFF. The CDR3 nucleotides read TGTGCCAGCAGCACCGGGGGACTAGCGGAGGACAATGAGCAGTTCTTC. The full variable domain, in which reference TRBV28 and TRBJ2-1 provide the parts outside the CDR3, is DVKVTQSSRYLVKRTGEKVFLECVQDMDHENMFWYRQDPGLGLRLIYFSYDVKMKEKGDIPEGYSVSREKKERFSLILESASTNQTSMYLCASSTGGLAEDNEQFFGPGTRLTVL.